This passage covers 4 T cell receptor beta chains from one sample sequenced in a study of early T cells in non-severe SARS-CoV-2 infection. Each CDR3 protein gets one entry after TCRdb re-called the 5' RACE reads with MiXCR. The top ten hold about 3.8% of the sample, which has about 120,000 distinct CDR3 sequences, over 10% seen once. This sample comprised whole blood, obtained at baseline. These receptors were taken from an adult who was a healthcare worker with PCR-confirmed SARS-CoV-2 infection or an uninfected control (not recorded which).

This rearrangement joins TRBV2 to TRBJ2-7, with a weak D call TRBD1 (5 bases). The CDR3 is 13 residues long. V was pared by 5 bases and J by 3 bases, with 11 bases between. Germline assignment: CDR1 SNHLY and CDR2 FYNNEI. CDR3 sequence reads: CASSKTDIYEQYF. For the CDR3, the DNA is TGTGCCAGCAGTAAGACAGACATCTACGAGCAGTACTTC.

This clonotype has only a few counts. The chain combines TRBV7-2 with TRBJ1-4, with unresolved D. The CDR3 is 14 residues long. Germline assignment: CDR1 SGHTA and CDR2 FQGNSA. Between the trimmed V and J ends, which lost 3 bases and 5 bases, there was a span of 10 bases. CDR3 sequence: CASSFEEANEKLFF. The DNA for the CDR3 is TGTGCCAGCAGCTTCGAGGAGGCCAATGAAAAACTGTTTTTT.

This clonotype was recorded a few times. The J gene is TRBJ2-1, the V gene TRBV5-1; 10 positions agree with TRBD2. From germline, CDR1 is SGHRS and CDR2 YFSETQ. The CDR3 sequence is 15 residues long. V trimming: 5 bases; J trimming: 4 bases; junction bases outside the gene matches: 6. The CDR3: CASSLAGEEYNEQFF. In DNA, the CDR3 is TGCGCCAGCAGTCTAGCGGGGGAAGAGTACAATGAGCAGTTCTTC.

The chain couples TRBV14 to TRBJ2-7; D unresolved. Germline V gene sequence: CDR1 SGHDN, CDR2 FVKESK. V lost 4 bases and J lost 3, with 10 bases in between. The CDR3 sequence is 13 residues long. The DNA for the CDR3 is TGTGCCAGCAGCCCCGGATCAATCTACGAGCAGTACTTC. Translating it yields CASSPGSIYEQYF.